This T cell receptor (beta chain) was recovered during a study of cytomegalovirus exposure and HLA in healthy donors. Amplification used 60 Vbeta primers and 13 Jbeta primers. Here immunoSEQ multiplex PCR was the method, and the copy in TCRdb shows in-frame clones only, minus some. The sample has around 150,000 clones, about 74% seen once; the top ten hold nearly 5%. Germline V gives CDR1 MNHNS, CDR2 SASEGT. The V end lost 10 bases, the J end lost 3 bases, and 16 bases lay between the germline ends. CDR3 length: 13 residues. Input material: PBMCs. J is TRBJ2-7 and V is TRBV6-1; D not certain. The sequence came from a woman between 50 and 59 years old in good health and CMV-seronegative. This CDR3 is CATTTEHRYEQYF. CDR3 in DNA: TGTGCCACCACTACGGAACACCGCTACGAGCAGTACTTC.